These 19 T cell receptor beta chains originate from one sample sequenced in a study of blood T cell repertoires in COVID-19. Sequenced by immunoSEQ multiplex PCR; TCRdb stores in-frame clones only, minus some. The sample holds more than 350,000 clones, 70% to 90% seen once. Sequenced sample: PBMCs or T cells enriched from blood (not recorded which). The receptors come from a woman under 30 who had been exposed to COVID-19.

This clone was seen once. The DNA of the CDR3 is TGTGCCAGTACGGAGGGACAGCTCAACACCGGGGAGCTGTTTTTT. This gives the protein CASTEGQLNTGELFF. The J gene is TRBJ2-2, the V gene TRBV19; perhaps TRBD1 as D (7 bases). The length of the CDR3 is 15 residues. The germline CDR1 and CDR2 sequences are LNHDA and SQIVND (reference sequence). The V and J ends lost 7 bases and 2 bases respectively, with 14 bases between them.

The rearrangement joins TRBV19 to TRBJ1-1; D is undetermined. CDR1 and CDR2 from the germline V gene are LNHDA and SQIVND (reference sequence). The CDR3 sequence is 13 residues long. Between the trimmed V and J ends, which lost 3 bases and 0 bases, there was a span of 5 bases. The DNA of the CDR3 is TGTGCCAGTAGTATTTTCATGAACACTGAAGCTTTCTTT. Protein product: CASSIFMNTEAFF.

The chain employs TRBV4-1 and TRBJ2-5; D uncertain. The CDR3 sequence is 14 residues long. Trimming stripped 3 bases from V and 0 bases from J, with 8 bases between. The germline V gene encodes CDR1 MGHRA and CDR2 YSYEKL. For the CDR3, the DNA is TGCGCCAGCAGCCATTTACATTACCAAGAGACCCAGTACTTC. Its translation is CASSHLHYQETQYF.

The chain carries TRBV27 and TRBJ2-1; D is perhaps TRBD2 (6 bases). CDR3 length: 14 residues. Germline loops: CDR1 MNHEY, CDR2 SMNVEV (reference sequence). With 2 bases removed from V and 5 bases from J, the gap between germline ends came to 10 bases. CDR3 DNA: TGTGCCAGCAGTTTAAGGGGAGGAAACAATGAGCAGTTCTTC. Its translation is CASSLRGGNNEQFF.

This clone has just one count. The chain carries TRBV5-6 and TRBJ2-1; 11 bases are shared with TRBD2. CDR3 size: 18 residues. Per the germline V gene, CDR1 is SGHDT and CDR2 is YYEEEE. J lost 4 bases, V lost 2 bases, and 11 bases had no gene match. The CDR3 loop is CASSLSLAGGQIYNEQFF. CDR3 nucleotide sequence: TGTGCCAGCAGCTTAAGTCTAGCGGGGGGTCAAATTTACAATGAGCAGTTCTTC.

This clone was detected only once. The rearrangement links TRBV3-1 (or the pseudogene TRBV3-2) to TRBJ2-3; 7 nucleotides align to TRBD2. The CDR3 has 15 amino acids. The V and J ends lost 0 bases and 7 bases, in that order; junction bases with no gene match: 7. Germline V gene lookup returns CDR1 LGHDT and CDR2 YNNKEL (reference sequence). The CDR3 nucleotides are TGTGCCAGCAGCCAAGAAAGTGGGGGGGGATATACGCAGTATTTT. Translating gives CASSQESGGGYTQYF.

The gene calls are TRBV19 and TRBJ2-5; D possibly corresponds to TRBD2 (6 bases). Trimming left V 4 bases short and J 4 bases short, with 16 bases between. The CDR3 loop spans 15 amino acids. Germline values: CDR1 LNHDA, CDR2 SQIVND (reference sequence). This chain's CDR3 is CASSTAQAGRETQYF. The CDR3 DNA sequence: TGTGCCAGTAGTACGGCCCAGGCGGGGAGAGAGACCCAGTACTTC.

The rearrangement uses TRBV28 and TRBJ2-7; 11 bases align to TRBD2. The CDR3 consists of 18 residues. CDR1 MDHEN and CDR2 SYDVKM come from the germline V gene. After removal of 1 base from V and 3 bases from J, the junction contained 11 bases not matched to a gene. DNA of the CDR3: TGTGCCAGCAGTTTATTACTAGCGGGAGCTTTACAAGACTACGAGCAGTACTTC. Amino acids: CASSLLLAGALQDYEQYF.

V is TRBV19 and J is TRBJ2-5, with a tentative D call TRBD1 (6 bases). The V gene lost 3 bases and the J gene lost 5 bases, with 19 bases spanning the gap. Germline V gives CDR1 LNHDA, CDR2 SQIVND (reference sequence). The CDR3 is 16 residues long. CDR3 protein: CASSIEWQRQEETQYF. Here the CDR3 DNA reads TGTGCCAGTAGTATCGAATGGCAGAGACAGGAGGAGACCCAGTACTTC.

This clone was counted only a few times. The rearrangement joins TRBV6-5 to TRBJ2-7; TRBD2 is a possible D gene (5 bases). The ends were cut back, 5 bases at V and 0 bases at J, with 14 bases in the middle. The germline gives CDR1 MNHEY, CDR2 SVGAGI. CDR3 length: 15 residues. This CDR3 reads CASSLRTYNSYEQYF. The DNA for the CDR3 is TGTGCCAGCAGTCTCCGGACTTACAACTCCTACGAGCAGTACTTC.

J is TRBJ2-7 and V is TRBV2; D perhaps matches TRBD2 (5 bases). Trimming removed 6 bases at V and 6 bases at J, with 12 bases between. The CDR3 has 12 amino acids. Germline-derived CDR1 and CDR2 are SNHLY and FYNNEI. The CDR3 nucleotides read TGTGCCAGCAGAGAGGAGGCACCCGAGCAGTACTTC. Translation: CASREEAPEQYF.

The chain joins TRBV5-1 to TRBJ1-1; weak D call: TRBD1 (5 bases). CDR1 and CDR2 (germline): SGHRS, YFSETQ. This CDR3 has 15 residues. Trimming took 0 bases from V and 1 from J, leaving 10 bases between them. The CDR3 sequence: CASSLGGSKNTEAFF. In nucleotides, the CDR3 is TGCGCCAGCAGCTTGGGGGGCAGCAAGAACACTGAAGCTTTCTTT.

The chain is built from TRBV27 and TRBJ2-7; 8 bases fit TRBD1. The CDR3 has 15 residues. Germline V CDR1 and CDR2: MNHEY, SMNVEV (reference sequence). The junction had 10 bases not matched to a gene; V was cut back by 3 bases and J by 6 bases. The CDR3 sequence is CASSFGQGLEGEQYF. The CDR3, as DNA: TGTGCCAGCAGTTTCGGACAGGGCCTCGAGGGCGAGCAGTACTTC.

The V call is TRBV21-1, the J call TRBJ1-4; the D call TRBD1 from the table was never checked on the DNA. TRBV21-1 corresponds to a pseudogene. This CDR3 is built from 18 residues. Written as DNA, the CDR3 is TGTGCCAGCAGCTTGAACCTTTACCGACATAGTGCTAATGAAAAACTGTTTTTT. Amino acids: CASSLNLYRHSANEKLFF.

This clone has a handful of counts. This sample includes further DNA sequences coding for the same CDR3. The chain links TRBV28 to TRBJ2-7; D is unclear. CDR1 MDHEN and CDR2 SYDVKM come from the germline V gene. CDR3 length equals 11 residues. The V gene lost 4 bases and the J gene lost 4 bases, with 5 bases spanning the gap. The CDR3 loop is CASSSRYEQYF. DNA for the CDR3: TGTGCCAGCAGTTCCCGGTACGAGCAGTACTTC.

The CDR3 nucleotides read TGCGCCAGCAGCTTCAGAAGTGAACGGATGGTCGGAGGCTATGGCTACACCTTC. Translation gives CASSFRSERMVGGYGYTF. This chain uses TRBV5-1 with TRBJ1-2, with D unresolved. Germline lookup yields CDR1 SGHRS and CDR2 YFSETQ. Trimming took off 2 bases at V and 4 bases at J, with 24 bases between the two ends. CDR3 length: 18 amino acids.

This clone was found a few times. The rearrangement joins TRBV7-3 to TRBJ2-1; D is undetermined. Trimming removed 0 bases from V and 0 bases from J, with 6 bases in between. From germline, CDR1 is SGHTA and CDR2 FQGTGA. The CDR3 consists of 15 residues. Here the CDR3 reads CASSLTQSSYNEQFF. The CDR3 DNA follows: TGTGCCAGCAGCTTAACACAGAGCTCCTACAATGAGCAGTTCTTC.

V and J are TRBV5-1 and TRBJ2-7; D might be TRBD1 (5 bases). CDR3 length equals 15 residues. Germline V gene sequence: CDR1 SGHRS, CDR2 YFSETQ. V was pared by 2 bases and J by 6 bases, with 18 bases between. The DNA of the CDR3 is TGCGCCAGCAGCTTCGTCACAGGAACCCCTTCCGAGCAGTACTTC. Its protein is CASSFVTGTPSEQYF.

Details on this clone: The junction and the germline gene differ at one end; a read error may be behind it. The rearrangement uses TRBV7-2 and TRBJ2-5; maybe TRBD2 (6 bases). The germline CDR1 and CDR2 sequences are SGHTA and FQGNSA. CDR3 length equals 11 residues. The CDR3: CASSEPGLPHF. The CDR3 coding sequence is TGTGCCAGCAGCGAGCCGGGACTGCCGCACTTC.